This is a list of T cell receptor beta chains from one sample in a study of cytomegalovirus exposure and HLA in healthy donors. TCRdb keeps only in-frame clones here, not all; method: immunoSEQ multiplex PCR. The data hold 250,000 to 350,000 clones, with 86% observed a single time. What was sequenced was PBMCs. Receptors originate from a middle-aged man in good health and CMV-seropositive. CDR3s include the opening cysteine and the closing phenylalanine or tryptophan.

j_call cdr3_length v_call cdr3_aa
TRBJ2-7 13 TRBV6-1 CASGPWTGYEQYF
TRBJ2-2 15 TRBV7-3 CASSAGQGETGELFF
TRBJ2-1 13 TRBV6-4 CASSRGLADEQFF
TRBJ1-1 12 TRBV15 CATSPPYAEAFF
TRBJ2-5 14 TRBV28 CASRTSSAQETQYF
TRBJ2-7 13 TRBV11-2 CASSLAGVTEQYF
TRBJ2-1 15 TRBV28 CASSLSGRARNEQFF
TRBJ2-5 16 TRBV7-2 CASSRRQGGRGETQYF
TRBJ2-7 13 TRBV4-1 CASSQDRWNEQYF
TRBJ2-2 16 TRBV7-2 CASSPTGTRNTGELFF
TRBJ1-5 16 TRBV10-3 CAISAHDRESNQPQHF
TRBJ2-1 15 TRBV5-5 CASTPGRVTYNEQFF
TRBJ2-1 15 TRBV2 CASSYGTGGSNEQFF
TRBJ1-4 15 TRBV6-6 CASSYQTGLNEKLFF
TRBJ2-1 15 TRBV18 CASSPGTSSYNEQFF
TRBJ2-1 14 TRBV5-4 CASSRGLVVHEQFF
TRBJ2-1 14 TRBV29-1 CSARTSGRYNEQFF
TRBJ2-5 18 TRBV15 CATSREEAGGRYQETQYF
TRBJ1-3 14 TRBV10-3 CAISESQGWNTIYF
TRBJ2-1 16 TRBV28 CASSPGTSGKLNEQFF
TRBJ2-1 14 TRBV6-6 CASSYLQSADEQFF
TRBJ2-1 16 TRBV28 CASSLLSGRSYNEQFF
TRBJ2-1 13 TRBV19 CASKGASYNEQFF
TRBJ1-2 13 TRBV28 CASRLPGNYGYTF
TRBJ1-4 16 TRBV28 CASKQQGAQVNEKLFF
TRBJ2-7 15 TRBV11-3 CASSPRGDRDYEQYF
TRBJ2-7 15 TRBV7-6 CASSLDDRRAYEQYF
TRBJ1-2 12 TRBV28 CASSPDRVGYTF
TRBJ1-5 13 TRBV7-9 CASSPGGNQPQHF
TRBJ2-7 15 TRBV7-3 CASSLGGGPGYEQYF
TRBJ2-7 15 TRBV10-3 CAISAGLAGSYEQYF
TRBJ2-3 13 TRBV18 CASSPRPTDTQYF
TRBJ2-5 14 TRBV28 CASSLEGAQETQYF
TRBJ2-2 15 TRBV7-2 CASSLGARETGELFF
TRBJ1-5 13 TRBV7-9 CSSSSWAGQPQHF
TRBJ2-7 15 TRBV7-8 CASSPEGGIINEQYF
TRBJ1-1 13 TRBV28 CASSVSRSTEAFF
TRBJ1-5 16 TRBV28 CASSFGAVGLNQPQHF
TRBJ2-1 14 TRBV19 CASSWRGNYNEQFF
TRBJ2-5 15 TRBV28 CASSPTGYGEETQYF
TRBJ2-1 15 TRBV11-3 CASSLGGGTYNEQFF
TRBJ2-1 14 TRBV10-3 CAISGGSGYNEQFF
TRBJ1-1 16 TRBV9 CASSGGQGAGNTEAFF
TRBJ2-1 13 TRBV14 CASTRTTGNEQFF
TRBJ2-7 16 TRBV5-1 CASSLTGTSGSYEQYF
TRBJ2-2 16 TRBV27 CASSSLRDRLNGELFF
TRBJ2-7 16 TRBV19 CASTLRDRSHTYEQYF
TRBJ2-2 17 TRBV4-2 CASSQDGGRATTGELFF
TRBJ2-7 19 TRBV5-7 CASSLPTGGFPPQCYEQYF
TRBJ2-7 17 TRBV28 CASSLGTSGSPTYEQYF
TRBJ2-7 13 TRBV7-9 CASSPTEAYEQYF
TRBJ1-5 14 TRBV5-1 CASSPGYSNQPQHF
TRBJ1-5 16 TRBV4-2 CASSQDGRGNNQPQHF